This T cell receptor (beta chain) was observed in a study of spatial heterogeneity in lung cancer. Study results and limitations: Among blood samples, ubiquitous expanded tumor TCRs appeared more at resection than at follow-up.

Regarding time point: blood at routine non-recurrence follow-up after resection. Sequencing covered unsorted whole RNA taken from tumor, nontumor lung or frozen PBMC. This clonotype was counted ten times or more. The antigen is not known. MiXCR, run by TCRdb on the 5' RACE reads, gives a single entry per CDR3 protein. Of 50,000 to 60,000 distinct CDR3 sequences in the sample, less than 9.5% are singletons; the top ten hold around 33%. The sequencing here drew on PBMCs, taken at follow-up. This sequence was found in a female donor with early-stage non-small cell lung cancer.

Written as DNA, the CDR3 is TGTGCCAGCAGAACGGGACTAGCGGGGAGCTCCTACAATGAGCAGTTCTTC. Amino acids: CASRTGLAGSSYNEQFF. This chain links TRBV2 with TRBJ2-1; TRBD2 matches 13 bases. This CDR3 region has 17 residues. The V and J ends lost 6 bases and 0 bases, in that order; junction bases with no gene match: 5. The germline gives CDR1 SNHLY, CDR2 FYNNEI.